The 22 T cell receptor beta chains below come from one sample, sequenced in a study of T-cell memory formation after mild COVID-19. A single record per CDR3 protein comes from TCRdb applying MiXCR to the 5' RACE reads. The sample has 450,000 or so distinct CDR3 sequences, roughly 20% seen once. Sequencing was done on a sample of PBMCs or a T cell subset sorted from them (not recorded which). Every receptor here comes from an adult woman who had mild COVID-19 (a few samples of this study predate the infection). Cell type and time point are not known.

In this sample, this clonotype turned up a few times. The chain recombines TRBV7-6 with TRBJ2-3; the match to TRBD2 covers 8 bases. CDR1 SGHVS and CDR2 FNYEAQ come from the germline V gene. Losses at the gene ends were 5 bases for V and 4 bases for J; bases not matched to a gene: 8. The CDR3 loop spans 15 amino acids. CDR3 sequence: CASSMKRGGADTQYF. CDR3 nucleotides: TGTGCCAGCAGCATGAAACGGGGGGGGGCAGATACGCAGTATTTT.

In its sample, this clonotype was seen a few times. V usage is TRBV24-1 and J usage is TRBJ2-1; maybe TRBD2 (6 bases). The CDR3 covers 16 residues. Germline lookup yields CDR1 KGHDR and CDR2 SFDVKD. The V and J ends lost 2 bases and 0 bases respectively, with 10 bases between them. CDR3 bases: TGTGCCACCAGTGATTACGGGACTTTCTCCTACAATGAGCAGTTCTTC. As protein: CATSDYGTFSYNEQFF.

The chain has TRBV2 and TRBJ2-5; TRBD2 might be the D (5 bases). V was shortened by 3 bases and J by 2 bases, with 16 bases between the two germline ends. In germline, CDR1 is SNHLY, CDR2 FYNNEI. This CDR3 is 16 amino acids long. This CDR3 is CASSDSMRVPQETQYF. CDR3 coding DNA: TGTGCCAGCAGTGATAGTATGCGGGTCCCGCAAGAGACCCAGTACTTC. Looking up the rest from reference TRBV2 and TRBJ2-5 gives the full variable domain: EPEVTQTPSHQVTQMGQEVILRCVPISNHLYFYWYRQILGQKVEFLVSFYNNEISEKSEIFDDQFSVERPDGSNFTLKIRSTKLEDSAMYFCASSDSMRVPQETQYFGPGTRLLVL.

The chain joins TRBV7-8 to TRBJ1-1; the D gene is possibly TRBD1 (5 bases). This CDR3 contains 17 residues. Germline-derived CDR1 and CDR2 are SGHVS and FQNEAQ. Trimming removed 2 bases from V and 0 bases from J, with 16 bases in between. Here the CDR3 DNA reads TGTGCCAGCAGCTTAAAAGAGGGGCCCGTCTTGAACACTGAAGCTTTCTTT. Translation gives CASSLKEGPVLNTEAFF.

The rearrangement links TRBV6-5 to TRBJ2-1; tentative D call: TRBD2 (5 bases). Trimming stripped 8 bases from V and 3 bases from J, with 14 bases between. CDR3 length equals 14 residues. Germline values: CDR1 MNHEY, CDR2 SVGAGI. The CDR3 loop reads CASADRDFYNEQFF. The DNA of the CDR3 is TGTGCCAGCGCAGATCGGGATTTCTACAATGAGCAGTTCTTC.

This chain links TRBV9 with TRBJ2-5; weak D call: TRBD1 (6 bases). V was shortened by 0 bases and J by 3 bases, with 18 bases between the two germline ends. Germline V gene sequence: CDR1 SGDLS, CDR2 YYNGEE. This CDR3 region has 17 residues. This CDR3 is CASSVASAGAPEETQYF. The CDR3 coding sequence is TGTGCCAGCAGCGTAGCATCGGCAGGGGCACCCGAAGAGACCCAGTACTTC.

As concerns this clonotype: Sequence at one end of the junction differs from germline and may be a read error. The gene calls are TRBV15 and TRBJ2-7, with 9 bases aligning to TRBD1. The CDR3 runs to 16 residues. In germline, CDR1 is LNHNV, CDR2 YYDKDF (reference sequence). The CDR3 DNA follows: TGTGCCACCAGTTTAGGCCCGGGACAGGGTTCCTTCGAGCAGTACTTC. This gives the protein CATSLGPGQGSFEQYF.

The genes are TRBV20-1 and TRBJ2-1; 14 bases are a match to TRBD2. Germline V CDR1 and CDR2: DFQATT, SNEGSKA (reference sequence). The CDR3 has 19 amino acids. V dropped 7 bases and J dropped 2; count of bases not matched to a gene: 16. CDR3 region: CSVTKSWTSGRTPYNEQFF. DNA for the CDR3: TGCAGTGTTACTAAGTCTTGGACTAGCGGGAGGACACCCTACAATGAGCAGTTCTTC.

V is TRBV7-6 and J is TRBJ2-1; D possibly corresponds to TRBD1 (6 bases). This CDR3 region has 14 residues. Germline V gene sequence: CDR1 SGHVS, CDR2 FNYEAQ. V was clipped by 5 bases and J by 7 bases, with 15 bases between them. The CDR3 sequence: CASSPPLGGNEQFF. The CDR3 coding sequence is TGTGCCAGCAGCCCCCCATTAGGGGGTAATGAGCAGTTCTTC.

A few counts support this clonotype. This chain uses TRBV9 with TRBJ1-1; unclear D gene. The length of the CDR3 is 13 residues. Germline CDR1 is SGDLS and CDR2 is YYNGEE. The V gene lost 0 bases and the J gene lost 8 bases, with 11 bases spanning the gap. The CDR3 bases are TGTGCCAGCAGCGTAGCTCCCGGGTTGGAAGCTTTCTTT. It specifies CASSVAPGLEAFF.

The V and J genes are TRBV28 and TRBJ1-1, with no clear D. Germline CDR1 and CDR2: MDHEN and SYDVKM. This CDR3 is 15 amino acids long. The V gene lost 1 base and the J gene lost 0 bases, with 9 bases spanning the gap. This CDR3 is CASSLLEHMNTEAFF. The CDR3, as DNA: TGTGCCAGCAGTTTATTAGAACACATGAACACTGAAGCTTTCTTT.

The gene calls are TRBV29-1 and TRBJ1-4, with D unresolved. The CDR3 sequence is 13 residues long. CDR1 is SQVTM, CDR2 ANQGSEA, per germline. Trimming shortened V by 0 bases and J by 8 bases, and 10 bases separated the two germline ends. In nucleotides, the CDR3 is TGCAGCGTTGAAGATCTGGGCGAGGAAAAACTGTTTTTT. As protein: CSVEDLGEEKLFF.

In this sample, this clonotype turned up many times. This chain uses TRBV11-2 with TRBJ1-5; D gene unclear. CDR3 size: 15 residues. Germline CDR1 SGHAT, CDR2 FQNNGV. Between the trimmed V and J ends, which lost 3 bases and 6 bases, there was a span of 15 bases. CDR3 DNA sequence: TGTGCCAGCAGCTTGATCGGAGCTGACGTTCAGCCCCAGCATTTT. This translates into CASSLIGADVQPQHF.

This clonotype was picked up a small number of times. This sequence joins TRBV29-1 and TRBJ2-3; no firm D call. Germline CDR1 is SQVTM and CDR2 is ANQGSEA. This CDR3 has 11 amino acids. Trimming took off 3 bases at V and 5 bases at J, with 6 bases between the two ends. Written as DNA, the CDR3 is TGCAGCGTTGAGCCGGGAGATACGCAGTATTTT. Its protein is CSVEPGDTQYF.

The table lists this clonotype with a few counts. The chain links TRBV5-6 to TRBJ2-1; 8 bases match TRBD2. Per germline, CDR1 SGHDT and CDR2 YYEEEE. The CDR3 is 15 amino acids. Germline trimming cut 3 bases from V and 10 bases from J; bases unmatched to any gene: 12. CDR3 bases: TGTGCCAGCAGCTCCAGGACTAGCAGGACGTCGGAGCAGTTCTTC. It translates to CASSSRTSRTSEQFF.

The J gene is TRBJ1-2, the V gene TRBV29-1, with 8 bases that match TRBD1. This CDR3 is 12 amino acids long. J gave up 7 bases and V 7 bases, and 8 bases lay outside the gene matches. Germline assignment: CDR1 SQVTM and CDR2 ANQGSEA. The CDR3 nucleotides are TGCAGCGCGGTCGGACAGGGTAGTGGCTACACCTTC. Translation gives CSAVGQGSGYTF.

This clonotype was detected a few times. The chain employs TRBV29-1 and TRBJ2-7; 12 nucleotides match TRBD2. V lost 5 bases to trimming and J lost 3 bases; unmatched junction nucleotides: 2. The CDR3 runs 13 residues. CDR1 is SQVTM and CDR2 is ANQGSEA in the germline V gene. CDR3 loop: CSVRTSGNYEQYF. The CDR3 coding sequence is TGCAGCGTTCGGACTAGCGGGAACTACGAGCAGTACTTC.

This clonotype has a handful of counts. CDR3 in amino acids: CASSRTHRTSGGDEQFF. The CDR3 DNA follows: TGTGCCAGCAGCCGCACACACAGGACTAGCGGGGGCGATGAGCAGTTCTTC. The chain joins TRBV7-3 to TRBJ2-1, with 13 bases that match TRBD2. The length of the CDR3 is 17 residues. Germline V gene lookup returns CDR1 SGHTA and CDR2 FQGTGA. Trimming removed 5 bases from V and 8 bases from J; junction bases left unmatched: 12.

This clonotype has a handful of counts. This CDR3 is CATSDDSSYEQYF. DNA of the CDR3: TGTGCCACCAGTGATGACAGCTCCTACGAGCAGTACTTC. This sequence joins TRBV24-1 and TRBJ2-7, with D possibly matching TRBD1 (5 bases). The CDR3 sequence is 13 residues long. Germline V gives CDR1 KGHDR, CDR2 SFDVKD. Trimming stripped 3 bases from V and 0 bases from J, with 5 bases between.

The chain employs TRBV6-2 or TRBV6-3 and TRBJ1-5; D remains unclear. Germline values: CDR1 MNHEY, CDR2 SVGEGT. This CDR3 is 14 amino acids long. V lost 7 bases and J 3 bases, leaving 13 bases between the germline ends. The CDR3 bases are TGTGCCAGCAAAGAACACCGATCCAATCAGCCCCAGCATTTT. Residues: CASKEHRSNQPQHF.

This clonotype has more than one count but fewer than ten. The chain uses TRBV6-4 and TRBJ2-3, with a tentative D call TRBD1 (7 bases). The germline V and J ends were trimmed by 0 bases and 3 bases, with 10 bases remaining between them. This CDR3 contains 15 residues. Germline V CDR1 and CDR2: MRHNA, SNTAGT. CDR3 in DNA: TGTGCCAGCAGTGACTCGGAGGGGGCGACAGATACGCAGTATTTT. Encoded protein: CASSDSEGATDTQYF.

V and J are TRBV7-3 and TRBJ2-3, with 9 positions matching TRBD2. CDR3 size: 17 residues. Germline CDR1 is SGHTA and CDR2 is FQGTGA. Trimming removed 5 bases from V and 2 bases from J; junction bases left unmatched: 11. Here the CDR3 DNA reads TGTGCCAGCAGCCCCTCGCGGCTAGCGGGAATCACAGATACGCAGTATTTT. Translation: CASSPSRLAGITDTQYF.